The T cell receptor (beta chain) described here comes from a study of Graves' ophthalmopathy and Graves' hyperthyroidism. Notes on this clonotype: Antigen specificity is unknown.

Trimming left V 6 bases short and J 1 base short, with 19 bases between. CDR3 length equals 17 residues. CDR1 and CDR2 (germline): SEHNR, FQNEAQ (reference sequence). Amplification of the TCR beta CDR3 regions used RNA transcripts (as template). An opening RT-PCR round employed HTBI primers and preceded a second-round multiplex PCR. Via MiXCR, TCRdb re-called the multiplex PCR reads, giving one row per CDR3 protein. This table has about 230,000 distinct CDR3 sequences, around 42% appearing once. Moderately to severely active ophthalmopathy under 3 months, CAS at least 3, NOSPECS at least 4. Exclusion criteria comprised other autoimmune diseases, uncontrolled infections, pregnancy or lactation in patients. Study-wide findings and caveats: The model reached 70.59% sensitivity and 72.22% specificity for predicting ophthalmopathy progression. Detected in blood as well were most expanded thyroid clonotypes with frequency above 0.001.

The sequenced material came from peripheral blood. V and J are TRBV7-9 and TRBJ1-3; possibly TRBD1 for D (6 bases). This clonotype was obtained from an adult man with Graves' ophthalmopathy. CDR3 protein: CASRQRQGTVSGNTIYF. As DNA, the CDR3 is TGTGCCAGCAGGCAGAGGCAGGGGACTGTTTCTGGAAACACCATATATTTT.